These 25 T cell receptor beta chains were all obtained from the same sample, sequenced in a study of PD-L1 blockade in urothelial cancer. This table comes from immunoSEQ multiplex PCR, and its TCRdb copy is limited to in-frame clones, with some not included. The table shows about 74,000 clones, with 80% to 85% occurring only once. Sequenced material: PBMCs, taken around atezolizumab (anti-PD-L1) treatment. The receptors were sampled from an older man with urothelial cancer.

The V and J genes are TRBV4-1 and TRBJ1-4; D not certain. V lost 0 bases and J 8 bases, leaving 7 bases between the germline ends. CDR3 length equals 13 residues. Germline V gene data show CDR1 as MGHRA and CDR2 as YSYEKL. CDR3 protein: CASSQDPREKLFF. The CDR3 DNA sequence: TGCGCCAGCAGCCAAGATCCCAGGGAAAAACTGTTTTTT.

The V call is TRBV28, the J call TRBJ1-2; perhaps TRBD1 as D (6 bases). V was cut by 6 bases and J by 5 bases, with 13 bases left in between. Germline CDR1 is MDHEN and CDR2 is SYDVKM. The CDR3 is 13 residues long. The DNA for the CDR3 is TGTGCCAGCAGAGACACAGGGTTGTATGGCTACACCTTC. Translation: CASRDTGLYGYTF.

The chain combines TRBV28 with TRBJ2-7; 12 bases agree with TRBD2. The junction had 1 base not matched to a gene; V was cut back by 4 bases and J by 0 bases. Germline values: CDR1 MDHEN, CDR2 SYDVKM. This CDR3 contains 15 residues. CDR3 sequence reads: CASSSTSGSSYEQYF. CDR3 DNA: TGTGCCAGCAGTTCGACTAGCGGGAGCTCCTACGAGCAGTACTTC. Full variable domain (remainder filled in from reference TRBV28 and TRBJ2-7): DVKVTQSSRYLVKRTGEKVFLECVQDMDHENMFWYRQDPGLGLRLIYFSYDVKMKEKGDIPEGYSVSREKKERFSLILESASTNQTSMYLCASSSTSGSSYEQYFGPGTRLTVT.

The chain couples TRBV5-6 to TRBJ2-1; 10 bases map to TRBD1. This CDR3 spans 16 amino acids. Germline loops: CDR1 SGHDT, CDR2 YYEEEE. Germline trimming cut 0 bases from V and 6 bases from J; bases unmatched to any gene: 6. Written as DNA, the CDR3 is TGTGCCAGCAGCTTGGCTGGGGACAGGGGTGGCAATGAGCAGTTCTTC. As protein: CASSLAGDRGGNEQFF. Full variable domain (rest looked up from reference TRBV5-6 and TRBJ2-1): DAGVTQSPTHLIKTRGQQVTLRCSPKSGHDTVSWYQQALGQGPQFIFQYYEEEERQRGNFPDRFSGHQFPNYSSELNVNALLLGDSALYLCASSLAGDRGGNEQFFGPGTRLTVL.

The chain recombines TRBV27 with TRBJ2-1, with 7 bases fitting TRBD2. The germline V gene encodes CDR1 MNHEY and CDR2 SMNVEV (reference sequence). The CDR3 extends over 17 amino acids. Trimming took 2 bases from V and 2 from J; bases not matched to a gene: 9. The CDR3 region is CASSLELGGGAYNEQFF. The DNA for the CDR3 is TGTGCCAGCAGTTTAGAATTGGGGGGAGGGGCCTACAATGAGCAGTTCTTC.

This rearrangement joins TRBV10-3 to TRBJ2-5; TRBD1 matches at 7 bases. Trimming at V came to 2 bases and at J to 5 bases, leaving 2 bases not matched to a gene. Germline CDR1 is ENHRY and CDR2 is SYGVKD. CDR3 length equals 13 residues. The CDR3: CAISERGLETQYF. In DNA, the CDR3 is TGTGCCATCAGTGAGAGGGGGCTTGAGACCCAGTACTTC.

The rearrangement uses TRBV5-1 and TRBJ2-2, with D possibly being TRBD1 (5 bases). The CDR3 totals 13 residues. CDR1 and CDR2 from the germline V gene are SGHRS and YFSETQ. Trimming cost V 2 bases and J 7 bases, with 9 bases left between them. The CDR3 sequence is CASSLQVYGELFF. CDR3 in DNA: TGCGCCAGCAGCTTACAGGTATACGGGGAGCTGTTTTTT.

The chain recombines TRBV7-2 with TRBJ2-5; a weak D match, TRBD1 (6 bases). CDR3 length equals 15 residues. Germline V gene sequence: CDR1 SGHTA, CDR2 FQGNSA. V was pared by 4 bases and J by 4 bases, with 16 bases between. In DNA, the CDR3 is TGTGCCAGCAGCTCCCCGGATACAGGGTTAGAGACCCAGTACTTC. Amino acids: CASSSPDTGLETQYF.

The CDR3 reads CASRPFGGDQPQHF. The CDR3 DNA follows: TGTGCCAGTAGGCCGTTTGGAGGCGATCAGCCCCAGCATTTT. V gene TRBV19 combines with J gene TRBJ1-5, with unresolved D. V lost 6 bases and J lost 5, with 14 bases in between. The CDR3 contains 14 residues. Per the germline V gene, CDR1 is LNHDA and CDR2 is SQIVND (reference sequence).

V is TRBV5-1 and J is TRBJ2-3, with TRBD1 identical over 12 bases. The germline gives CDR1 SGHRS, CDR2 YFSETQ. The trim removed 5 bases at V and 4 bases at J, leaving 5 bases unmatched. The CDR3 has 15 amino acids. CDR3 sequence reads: CASRVGTGGPDTQYF. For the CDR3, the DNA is TGCGCCAGCAGAGTCGGGACAGGGGGCCCAGATACGCAGTATTTT.

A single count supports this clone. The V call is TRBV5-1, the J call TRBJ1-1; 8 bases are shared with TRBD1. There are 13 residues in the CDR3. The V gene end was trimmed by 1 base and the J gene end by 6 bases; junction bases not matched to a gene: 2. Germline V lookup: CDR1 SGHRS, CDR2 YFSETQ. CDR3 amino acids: CASSLTGGAEAFF. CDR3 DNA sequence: TGCGCCAGCAGCTTGACAGGGGGAGCTGAAGCTTTCTTT. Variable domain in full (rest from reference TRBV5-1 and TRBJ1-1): KAGVTQTPRYLIKTRGQQVTLSCSPISGHRSVSWYQQTPGQGLQFLFEYFSETQRNKGNFPGRFSGRQFSNSRSEMNVSTLELGDSALYLCASSLTGGAEAFFGQGTRLTVV.

As DNA, the CDR3 is TGTGCCAGTAGTGGCAACACCGGGGAGCTGTTTTTT. Its translation is CASSGNTGELFF. The V call is TRBV19, the J call TRBJ2-2, with D unclear. This CDR3 has 12 amino acids. CDR1 and CDR2 (germline): LNHDA, SQIVND (reference sequence). The V and J ends lost 5 bases and 2 bases respectively, with 3 bases between them.

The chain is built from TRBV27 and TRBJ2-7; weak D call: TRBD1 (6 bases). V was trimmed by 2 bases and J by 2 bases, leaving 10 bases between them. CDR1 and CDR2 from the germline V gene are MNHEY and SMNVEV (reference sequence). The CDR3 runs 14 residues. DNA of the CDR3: TGTGCCAGCAGTTTAGGGACACCCGCCTACGAGCAGTACTTC. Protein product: CASSLGTPAYEQYF.

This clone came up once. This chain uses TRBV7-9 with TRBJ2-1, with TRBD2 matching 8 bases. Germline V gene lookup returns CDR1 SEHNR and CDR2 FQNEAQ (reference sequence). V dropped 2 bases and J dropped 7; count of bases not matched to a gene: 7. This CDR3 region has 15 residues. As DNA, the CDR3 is TGTGCCAGCAGCTTACGGGAGGGCTTTTATAATGAGCAGTTCTTC. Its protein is CASSLREGFYNEQFF.

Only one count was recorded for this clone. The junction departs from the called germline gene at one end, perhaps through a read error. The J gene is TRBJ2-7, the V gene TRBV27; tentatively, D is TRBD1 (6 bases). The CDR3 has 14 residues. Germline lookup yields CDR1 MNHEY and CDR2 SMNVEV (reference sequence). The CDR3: CASSPRQETYKQYF. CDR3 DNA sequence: TGTGCCAGCAGTCCCCGACAGGAGACCTACAAGCAGTACTTC.

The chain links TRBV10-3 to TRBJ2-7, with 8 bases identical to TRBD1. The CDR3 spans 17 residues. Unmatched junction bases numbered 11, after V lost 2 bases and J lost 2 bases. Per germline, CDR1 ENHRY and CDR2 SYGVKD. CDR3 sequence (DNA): TGTGCCATCAGTGAGCTTTTTTGGACAGGGATCCCCTACGAGCAGTACTTC. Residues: CAISELFWTGIPYEQYF.

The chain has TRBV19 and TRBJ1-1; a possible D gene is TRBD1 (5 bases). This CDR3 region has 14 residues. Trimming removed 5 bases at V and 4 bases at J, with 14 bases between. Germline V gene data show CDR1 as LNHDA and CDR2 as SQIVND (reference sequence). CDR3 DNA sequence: TGTGCCAGTAGTTTGCGGGGGGTAGGCACTGAAGCTTTCTTT. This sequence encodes CASSLRGVGTEAFF.

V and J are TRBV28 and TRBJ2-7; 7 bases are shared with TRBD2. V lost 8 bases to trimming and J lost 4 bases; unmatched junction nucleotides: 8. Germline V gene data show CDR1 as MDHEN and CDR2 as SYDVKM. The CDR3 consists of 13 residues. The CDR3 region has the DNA TGTGCCAGCGTAAACTCGGGGGGATACGAGCAGTACTTC. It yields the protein CASVNSGGYEQYF.

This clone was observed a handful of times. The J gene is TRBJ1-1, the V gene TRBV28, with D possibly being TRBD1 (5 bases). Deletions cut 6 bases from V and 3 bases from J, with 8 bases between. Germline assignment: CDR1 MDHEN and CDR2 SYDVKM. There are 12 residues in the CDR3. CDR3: CASSGGYTEAFF. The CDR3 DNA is TGTGCCAGCAGCGGGGGATACACTGAAGCTTTCTTT.

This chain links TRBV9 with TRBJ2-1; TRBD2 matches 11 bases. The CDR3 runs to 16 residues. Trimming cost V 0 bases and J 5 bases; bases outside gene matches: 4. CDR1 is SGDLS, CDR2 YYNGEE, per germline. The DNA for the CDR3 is TGTGCCAGCAGCGTAGGTATAGCGGGAGGGGACAATGAGCAGTTCTTC. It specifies CASSVGIAGGDNEQFF.

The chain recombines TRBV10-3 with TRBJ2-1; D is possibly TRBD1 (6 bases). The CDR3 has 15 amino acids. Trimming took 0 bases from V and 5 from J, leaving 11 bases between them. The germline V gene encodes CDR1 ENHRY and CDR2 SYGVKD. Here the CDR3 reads CAISESGTINNEQFF. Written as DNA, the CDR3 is TGTGCCATCAGTGAGTCCGGGACAATTAACAATGAGCAGTTCTTC.

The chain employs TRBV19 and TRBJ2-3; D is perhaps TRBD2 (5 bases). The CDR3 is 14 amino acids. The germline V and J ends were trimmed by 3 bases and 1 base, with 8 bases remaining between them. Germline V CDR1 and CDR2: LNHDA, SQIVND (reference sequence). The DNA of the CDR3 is TGTGCCAGTAGTATCCCGGAGGGCACAGATACGCAGTATTTT. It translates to CASSIPEGTDTQYF. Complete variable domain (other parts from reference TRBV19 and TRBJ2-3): DGGITQSPKYLFRKEGQNVTLSCEQNLNHDAMYWYRQDPGQGLRLIYYSQIVNDFQKGDIAEGYSVSREKKESFPLTVTSAQKNPTAFYLCASSIPEGTDTQYFGPGTRLTVL.

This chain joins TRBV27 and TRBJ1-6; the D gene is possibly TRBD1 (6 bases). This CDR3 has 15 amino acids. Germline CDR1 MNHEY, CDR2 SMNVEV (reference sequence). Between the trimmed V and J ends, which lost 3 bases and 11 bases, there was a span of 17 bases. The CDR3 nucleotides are TGTGCCAGCAGTTTGAGAGGGGGGGACCCGACACCCCTCCACTTT. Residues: CASSLRGGDPTPLHF.

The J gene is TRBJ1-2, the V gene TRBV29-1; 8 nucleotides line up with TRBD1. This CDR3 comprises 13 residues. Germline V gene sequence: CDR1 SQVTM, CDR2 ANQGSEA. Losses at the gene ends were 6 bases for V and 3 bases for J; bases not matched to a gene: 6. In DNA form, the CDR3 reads TGCAGCGTCGCAACGACAGGGGACTATGGCTACACCTTC. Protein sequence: CSVATTGDYGYTF.

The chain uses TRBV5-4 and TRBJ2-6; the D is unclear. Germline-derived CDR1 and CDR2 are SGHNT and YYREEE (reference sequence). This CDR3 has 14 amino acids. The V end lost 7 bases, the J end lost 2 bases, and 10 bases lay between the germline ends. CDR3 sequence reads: CASRHETGANVLTF. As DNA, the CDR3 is TGTGCCAGCCGCCACGAGACTGGGGCCAACGTCCTGACTTTC.